Sequencing of this TCR beta chain was carried out in a study of blood T cell repertoires in COVID-19. Study-wide background: The United States, Italy and Spain provided the acute and convalescent COVID-19 samples. From T cells, B-cell-depleted T cells, or PBMCs came the material, which was cDNA or gDNA.

Original data processing: Using reference gene primer amplification, nucleated cell counts were estimated. Profiling relied on immunoSEQ multiplex PCR, and the TCRdb table lists in-frame clones only, not all of them. Clone size and V and J calls were adopted from that table, with D and trimming inferred from the DNA. This sample yields approximately 140,000 clones, of which 70% to 90% are seen a single time; roughly 2.2% belongs to the top ten. Trimming took 4 bases from V and 4 from J, leaving 11 bases between them. The CDR3 contains 13 residues. CDR1 and CDR2 (germline): SGHDT, YYEEEE. The gene calls are TRBV5-6 and TRBJ1-2, with D possibly TRBD1 on 6 matching bases. The TCR was taken from a man aged 70-80 years with active COVID-19. Sequencing was carried out using peripheral blood. CDR3 residues: CASSAGTPYGYTF. The CDR3 DNA reads TGTGCCAGCAGCGCCGGGACACCCTATGGCTACACCTTC.